These T cell receptor beta chains were read from a single sample in a study of early T cells in non-severe SARS-CoV-2 infection. A single record per CDR3 protein comes from TCRdb applying MiXCR to the 5' RACE reads. The sample carries around 100,000 distinct CDR3 sequences, 16% recorded once. Input material: whole blood. The receptors were sampled from an adult who was a healthcare worker with PCR-confirmed SARS-CoV-2 infection or an uninfected control (not recorded which). CDR3s include the opening cysteine and the closing phenylalanine or tryptophan. D genes are given only for firm matches. Expanded clones get a size class; other rows say once, few or many, or leave the size out.

>TRBV6-2/TRBV6-3|NA|NA|TRBJ2-1
CASIKRASSYNEQFF
TGTGCCAGCATCAAAAGGGCTAGCTCCTACAATGAGCAGTTCTTC
>TRBV25-1|many|NA|TRBJ2-3
CASSERGGSTDTQYF
TGTGCCAGCAGTGAAAGGGGCGGGAGCACAGATACGCAGTATTTT
>TRBV4-3|NA|NA|TRBJ2-5
CASSLQLVQETQYF
TGCGCCAGCAGCCTCCAGCTAGTACAAGAGACCCAGTACTTC
>TRBV10-3|few|NA|TRBJ2-7
CAISGGRGSFYEQYF
TGTGCCATCAGCGGTGGCCGGGGCTCTTTCTACGAGCAGTACTTC
>TRBV5-1|few|NA|TRBJ1-3
CASSLAGSSGNTIYF
TGCGCCAGCAGCTTGGCCGGCAGCTCTGGAAACACCATATATTTT
>TRBV6-2/TRBV6-3|NA|NA|TRBJ2-3
CASSYSSVGGRGPISTDTQYF
TGTGCCAGCAGTTACTCGAGTGTGGGAGGACGGGGGCCTATCAGCACAGATACGCAGTATTTT
>TRBV6-2/TRBV6-3|NA|TRBD1|TRBJ1-1
CASRLGRLRQGDSEAFF
TGTGCCAGCAGACTAGGAAGATTGAGACAGGGGGACTCTGAAGCTTTCTTT
>TRBV7-8|few|TRBD1|TRBJ1-4
CASSLVSRGLNEKLFF
TGTGCCAGCAGCTTAGTCTCCAGGGGGCTGAATGAAAAACTGTTTTTT
>TRBV11-2|few|TRBD1|TRBJ2-7
CASSQDRPREQYF
TGTGCCAGCAGCCAGGACAGGCCCCGGGAGCAGTACTTC
>TRBV7-2|NA|TRBD1|TRBJ1-6
CASSQGQGGTNSPLHF
TGTGCCAGCAGCCAGGGACAGGGGGGTACGAATTCACCCCTCCACTTT
>TRBV20-1|NA|NA|TRBJ2-1
CSARDFSSYNEQFF
TGCAGTGCTAGAGATTTTAGTTCTTACAATGAGCAGTTCTTC
>TRBV12-3/TRBV12-4|NA|TRBD1|TRBJ1-3
CASSFGTGENTIYF
TGTGCCAGCAGTTTTGGGACAGGAGAAAACACCATATATTTT
>TRBV28|NA|NA|TRBJ2-2
CASSPRGQTGELFF
TGTGCCAGCAGTCCCCGGGGGCAAACCGGGGAGCTGTTTTTT
>TRBV21-1|NA|NA|TRBJ2-5
CASSIGSGRETQYF
TGTGCCAGCAGCATCGGTAGCGGGCGAGAGACCCAGTACTTC
>TRBV11-2|NA|TRBD2|TRBJ2-3
CASSAGLAGTIDTQYF
TGTGCCAGCAGCGCGGGACTAGCGGGAACTATAGATACGCAGTATTTT
>TRBV6-5|few|TRBD2|TRBJ2-7
CASKPTQLAAYEQYF
TGTGCCAGCAAGCCCACCCAACTAGCGGCTTACGAGCAGTACTTC
>TRBV19|few|NA|TRBJ2-1
CASSIVGTPTYNEQFF
TGTGCCAGTAGTATAGTTGGAACCCCTACCTACAATGAGCAGTTCTTC
>TRBV6-2/TRBV6-3|many|TRBD2|TRBJ2-1
CASSPGGGGGAEFEFF
TGTGCCAGCAGCCCCGGAGGGGGCGGGGGGGCAGAGTTTGAGTTCTTC
>TRBV4-3|few|NA|TRBJ1-2
CASSQAVGGPNYGYTF
TGCGCCAGCAGCCAAGCCGTCGGGGGACCGAACTATGGCTACACCTTC
>TRBV6-2/TRBV6-3|few|NA|TRBJ1-2
CASSSAGRQGYTF
TGTGCCAGCAGCTCGGCCGGTCGGCAGGGCTACACCTTC
>TRBV7-2|many|TRBD1|TRBJ2-5
CASSPDRGETQYF
TGTGCCAGCAGCCCAGACAGGGGTGAGACCCAGTACTTC
>TRBV7-9|NA|NA|TRBJ2-3
CASTPGSFGTDTQYF
TGTGCCAGCACCCCCGGGTCCTTTGGGACAGATACGCAGTATTTT
>TRBV5-1|NA|NA|TRBJ1-1
CASSTGQGNTEAFF
TGCGCCAGCAGTACAGGTCAAGGGAACACTGAAGCTTTCTTT
>TRBV7-9|few|NA|TRBJ2-1
CASSPSGTTSEQFF
TGTGCCAGCAGCCCTTCGGGGACAACTTCTGAGCAGTTCTTC
>TRBV12-5|NA|NA|TRBJ1-1
CASGLGRGANTEAFF
TGTGCTAGTGGTTTGGGCCGGGGGGCCAACACTGAAGCTTTCTTT
>TRBV12-3/TRBV12-4|once|NA|TRBJ2-7
CASRAGPYEQYF
TGTGCCAGCAGGGCCGGGCCCTACGAGCAGTACTTC
>TRBV7-9|many|NA|TRBJ2-1
CASSPRGGGKYNEQFF
TGTGCCAGCAGCCCCCGAGGGGGGGGGAAGTACAATGAGCAGTTCTTC
>TRBV12-3/TRBV12-4|few|NA|TRBJ2-1
CASLLGTNDNEQFF
TGTGCCAGTCTGCTCGGGACCAACGACAATGAGCAGTTCTTC
>TRBV12-3/TRBV12-4|NA|TRBD1|TRBJ2-1
CASRPTDRANEQFF
TGTGCCAGCAGGCCTACGGACAGGGCGAATGAGCAGTTCTTC
>TRBV28|few|NA|TRBJ1-2
CASSLRDALNYGYTF
TGTGCCAGCAGTTTACGGGACGCACTAAACTATGGCTACACCTTC
>TRBV12-3/TRBV12-4|NA|NA|TRBJ1-4
CASRSRDTDEKLFF
TGTGCCAGCAGATCACGGGACACCGATGAAAAACTGTTTTTT
>TRBV27|few|TRBD2|TRBJ2-5
CASSLFATSGQETQYF
TGTGCCAGCAGTTTATTCGCGACTAGCGGTCAAGAGACCCAGTACTTC
>TRBV2|few|NA|TRBJ1-1
CASRLIRERNTEAFF
TGTGCCAGCAGGCTTATCCGGGAGCGAAACACTGAAGCTTTCTTT
>TRBV6-6|few|NA|TRBJ2-1
CASSPGDRPYEQFF
TGTGCCAGCAGTCCCGGTGACAGGCCCTATGAGCAGTTCTTC
>TRBV18|few|NA|TRBJ2-3
CASSPGLGDTDTQYF
TGTGCCAGCTCACCCGGACTGGGAGACACAGATACGCAGTATTTT
>TRBV5-1|NA|TRBD2|TRBJ2-1
CASSFGAGGTNEQFF
TGCGCCAGCAGCTTTGGAGCGGGAGGAACCAATGAGCAGTTCTTC